This record covers a single T cell receptor beta chain. Its target is not known. The V gene's germline CDR1 is SGHTA and CDR2 FQGNSA. Trimming cost V 1 base and J 3 bases, with 8 bases left between them. The CDR3 has 14 amino acids. This entry comes from a study of neurological immune-mediated disorders. The cells used in sorted libraries, CD4+ or CD8+ T cells, numbered about a million. Study findings and constraints: Expanded clones shared no identical CDR3 amino acid sequences across subjects, which suggested private TCR-beta repertoires in all groups. It was HTLV-1-associated myelopathy that showed the most TCR clonal expansion, while multiple sclerosis showed the least, falling below healthy controls.

5'RACE employing 10-nucleotide random UMIs yielded the cDNA. From the 5' RACE reads, TCRdb called clonotypes with MiXCR, one entry per CDR3 protein. This table has about 3,900 distinct CDR3 sequences, 32% appearing once. The source of this sequence is a man aged 45-60 years with HTLV-1-associated myelopathy (HAM/TSP). The chain uses TRBV7-2 and TRBJ2-3, with D unresolved. The material sequenced was CD8+ T cells from blood. CDR3: CASSLVVATDTQYF. The CDR3 bases are TGTGCCAGCAGCTTAGTTGTCGCTACAGATACGCAGTATTTT. The full variable domain, completed using reference TRBV7-2 and TRBJ2-3, is GAGVSQSPSNKVTEKGKDVELRCDPISGHTALYWYRQSLGQGLEFLIYFQGNSAPDKSGLPSDRFSAERTGGSVSTLTIQRTQQEDSAVYLCASSLVVATDTQYFGPGTRLTVL.